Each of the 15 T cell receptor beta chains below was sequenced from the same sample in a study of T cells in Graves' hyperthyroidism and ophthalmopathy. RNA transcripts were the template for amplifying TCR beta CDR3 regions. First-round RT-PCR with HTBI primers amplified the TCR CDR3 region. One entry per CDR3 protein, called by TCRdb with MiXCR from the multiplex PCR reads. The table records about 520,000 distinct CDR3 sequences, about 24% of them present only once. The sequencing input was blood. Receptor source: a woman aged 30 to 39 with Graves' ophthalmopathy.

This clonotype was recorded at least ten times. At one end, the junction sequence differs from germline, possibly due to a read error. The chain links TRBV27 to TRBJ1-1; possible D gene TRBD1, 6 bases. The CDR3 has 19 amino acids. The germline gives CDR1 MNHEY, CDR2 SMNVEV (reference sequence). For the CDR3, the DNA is TGTGCCAGCAGTTTAATTAGGGAAGACGGGGGGCGCGTGAACACTGAAGCCTTCTTT. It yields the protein CASSLIREDGGRVNTEAFF.

For the CDR3, the DNA is TGCAGTGCTAGAGATCCTGTGGGACAGGGCGATGAGACCCAGTACTTC. Its translation: CSARDPVGQGDETQYF. The chain employs TRBV20-1 and TRBJ2-5, with 9 bases lining up with TRBD1. Germline V lookup: CDR1 DFQATT, CDR2 SNEGSKA (reference sequence). With 0 bases clipped from V and 5 bases from J, the junction kept 10 bases outside the gene matches. There are 16 residues in the CDR3.

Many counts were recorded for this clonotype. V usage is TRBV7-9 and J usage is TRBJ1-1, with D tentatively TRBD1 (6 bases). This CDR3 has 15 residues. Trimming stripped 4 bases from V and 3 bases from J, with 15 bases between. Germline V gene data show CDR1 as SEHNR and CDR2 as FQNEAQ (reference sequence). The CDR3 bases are TGTGCCAGCAGCTCCAGGGGTGAGGGGGACACTGAAGCTTTCTTT. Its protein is CASSSRGEGDTEAFF.

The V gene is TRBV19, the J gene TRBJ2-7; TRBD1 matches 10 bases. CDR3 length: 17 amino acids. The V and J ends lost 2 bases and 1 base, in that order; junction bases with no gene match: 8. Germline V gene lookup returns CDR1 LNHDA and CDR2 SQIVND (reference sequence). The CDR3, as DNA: TGTGCCAGTAGTATACTCGGGACAGGGGTATCATCCTACGAGCAGTACTTC. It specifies CASSILGTGVSSYEQYF.

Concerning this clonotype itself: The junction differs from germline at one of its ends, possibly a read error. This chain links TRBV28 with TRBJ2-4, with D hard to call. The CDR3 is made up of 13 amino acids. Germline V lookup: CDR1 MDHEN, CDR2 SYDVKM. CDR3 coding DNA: TGTGCCAGCAGCCCCTACGCCAAAAACATTAAGTACTTC. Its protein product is CASSPYAKNIKYF. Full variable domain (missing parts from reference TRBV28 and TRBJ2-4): DVKVTQSSRYLVKRTGEKVFLECVQDMDHENMFWYRQDPGLGLRLIYFSYDVKMKEKGDIPEGYSVSREKKERFSLILESASTNQTSMYLCASSPYAKNIKYFGAGTRLSVL.

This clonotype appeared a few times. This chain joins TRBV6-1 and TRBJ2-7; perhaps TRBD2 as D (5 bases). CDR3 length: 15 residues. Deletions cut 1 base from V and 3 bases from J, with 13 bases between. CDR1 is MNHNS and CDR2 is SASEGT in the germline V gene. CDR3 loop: CASSEGLRGNYEQYF. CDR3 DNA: TGTGCCAGCAGTGAAGGTCTCCGAGGGAACTACGAGCAGTACTTC.

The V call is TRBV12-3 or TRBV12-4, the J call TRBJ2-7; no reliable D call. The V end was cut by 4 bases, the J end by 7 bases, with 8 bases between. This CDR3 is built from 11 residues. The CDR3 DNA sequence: TGTGCCAGCAGTTCCCTCAGAGAGCAGTACTTC. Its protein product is CASSSLREQYF.

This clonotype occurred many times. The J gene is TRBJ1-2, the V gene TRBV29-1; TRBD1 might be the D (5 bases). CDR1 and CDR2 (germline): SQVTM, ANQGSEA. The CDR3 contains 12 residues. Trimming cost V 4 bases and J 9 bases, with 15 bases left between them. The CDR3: CSVARDGDRYTF. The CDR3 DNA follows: TGCAGCGTTGCCAGGGACGGGGACCGCTACACCTTC.

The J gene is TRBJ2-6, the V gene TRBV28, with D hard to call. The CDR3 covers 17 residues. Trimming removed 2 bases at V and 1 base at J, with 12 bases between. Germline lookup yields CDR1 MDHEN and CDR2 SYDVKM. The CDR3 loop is CASSLQSRMSGANVLTF. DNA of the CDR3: TGTGCCAGCAGTTTACAGTCCCGAATGTCTGGGGCCAACGTCCTGACTTTC. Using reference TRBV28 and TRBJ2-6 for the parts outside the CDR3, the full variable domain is DVKVTQSSRYLVKRTGEKVFLECVQDMDHENMFWYRQDPGLGLRLIYFSYDVKMKEKGDIPEGYSVSREKKERFSLILESASTNQTSMYLCASSLQSRMSGANVLTFGAGSRLTVL.

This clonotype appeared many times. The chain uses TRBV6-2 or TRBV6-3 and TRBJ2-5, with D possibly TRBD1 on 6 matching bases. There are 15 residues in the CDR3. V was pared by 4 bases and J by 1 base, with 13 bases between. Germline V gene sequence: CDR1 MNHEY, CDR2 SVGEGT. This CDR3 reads CASSSWDTLQETQYF. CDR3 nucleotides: TGTGCCAGCAGTTCTTGGGACACCCTCCAAGAGACCCAGTACTTC.

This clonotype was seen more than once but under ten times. The CDR3 region has the DNA TGTGCCAGCAGTCCTAACGGATTCAATGGCTACACCTTC. Amino acid sequence: CASSPNGFNGYTF. The chain employs TRBV27 and TRBJ1-2; D uncertain. V was trimmed by 5 bases and J by 6 bases, leaving 13 bases between them. Germline lookup yields CDR1 MNHEY and CDR2 SMNVEV (reference sequence). This CDR3 contains 13 residues.

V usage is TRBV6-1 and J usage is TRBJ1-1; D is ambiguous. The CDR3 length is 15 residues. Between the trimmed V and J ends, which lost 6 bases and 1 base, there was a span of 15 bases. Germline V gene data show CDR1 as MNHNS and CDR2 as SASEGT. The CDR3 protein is CASSSRSFGNTEAFF. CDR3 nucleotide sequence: TGTGCCAGCAGCTCCCGGTCTTTTGGGAACACTGAAGCTTTCTTT.

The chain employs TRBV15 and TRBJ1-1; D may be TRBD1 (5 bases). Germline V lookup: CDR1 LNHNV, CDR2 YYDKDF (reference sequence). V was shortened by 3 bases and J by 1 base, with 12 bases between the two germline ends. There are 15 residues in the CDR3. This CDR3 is CATSSYHTGNTEAFF. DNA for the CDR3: TGTGCCACCAGCAGCTACCATACAGGGAACACTGAAGCTTTCTTT. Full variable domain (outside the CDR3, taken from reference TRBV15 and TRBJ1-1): DAMVIQNPRYQVTQFGKPVTLSCSQTLNHNVMYWYQQKSSQAPKLLFHYYDKDFNNEADTPDNFQSRRPNTSFCFLDIRSPGLGDTAMYLCATSSYHTGNTEAFFGQGTRLTVV.

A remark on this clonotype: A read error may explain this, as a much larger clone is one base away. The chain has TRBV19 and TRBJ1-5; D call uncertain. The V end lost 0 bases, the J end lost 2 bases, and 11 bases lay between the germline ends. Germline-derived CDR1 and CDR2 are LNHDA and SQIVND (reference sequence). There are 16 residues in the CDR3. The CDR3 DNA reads TGTGCCAGTAGTATAGATTGGGAGTTTGGCAATCAGCCCCAGCATTTT. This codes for CASSIDWEFGNQPQHF.

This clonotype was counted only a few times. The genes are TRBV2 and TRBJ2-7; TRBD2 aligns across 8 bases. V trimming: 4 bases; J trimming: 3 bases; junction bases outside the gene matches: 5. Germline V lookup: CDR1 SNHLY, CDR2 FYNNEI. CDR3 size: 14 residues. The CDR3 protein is CASSVLAGSYEQYF. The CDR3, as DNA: TGTGCCAGCAGTGTATTAGCGGGGAGCTACGAGCAGTACTTC.